There are a few counts of the clone carrying this T cell receptor (beta chain). What it recognizes is unknown. This sample was included in a study of cytomegalovirus exposure and HLA in healthy donors. Primers: 60 Vbeta forward and 13 Jbeta reverse. Generated by immunoSEQ multiplex PCR, the TCRdb table keeps only in-frame clones and is missing some. The sample consists of about 90,000 clones, about 67% of them appearing once. Overall study results and limits: Later analysis revealed greater clonal expansion in HLA-associated TCR beta chains than in equally common others.

There are 14 residues in the CDR3. Germline V gene data show CDR1 as SGDLS and CDR2 as YYNGEE. The V and J ends lost 0 bases and 7 bases respectively, with 13 bases between them. The V gene is TRBV9, the J gene TRBJ2-5; D possibly corresponds to TRBD2 (6 bases). Sequenced sample: PBMCs. This sequence originates from a woman aged 18-35 years in good health and CMV-seropositive. CDR3 coding DNA: TGTGCCAGCAGCGTAGCGGGAGATTTCCGGACCCAGTACTTC. Translation: CASSVAGDFRTQYF.